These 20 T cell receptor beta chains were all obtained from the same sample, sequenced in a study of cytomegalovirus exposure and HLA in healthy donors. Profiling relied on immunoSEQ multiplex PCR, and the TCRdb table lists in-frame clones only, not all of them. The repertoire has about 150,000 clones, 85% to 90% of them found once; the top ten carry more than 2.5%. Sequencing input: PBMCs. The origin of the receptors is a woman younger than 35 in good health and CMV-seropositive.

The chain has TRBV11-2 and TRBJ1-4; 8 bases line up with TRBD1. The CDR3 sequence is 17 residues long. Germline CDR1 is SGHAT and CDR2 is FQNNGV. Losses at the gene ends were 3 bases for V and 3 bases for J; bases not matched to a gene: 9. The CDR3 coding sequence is TGTGCCAGCAGCTTCATTAGTTTGGGACAGGCTAATGAAAAACTGTTTTTT. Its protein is CASSFISLGQANEKLFF.

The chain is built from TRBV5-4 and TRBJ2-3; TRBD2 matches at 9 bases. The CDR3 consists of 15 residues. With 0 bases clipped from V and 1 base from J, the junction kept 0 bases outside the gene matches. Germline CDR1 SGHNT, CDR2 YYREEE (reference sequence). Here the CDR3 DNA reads TGTGCCAGCAGCTTGGGACTAGCGGGCACAGATACGCAGTATTTT. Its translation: CASSLGLAGTDTQYF.

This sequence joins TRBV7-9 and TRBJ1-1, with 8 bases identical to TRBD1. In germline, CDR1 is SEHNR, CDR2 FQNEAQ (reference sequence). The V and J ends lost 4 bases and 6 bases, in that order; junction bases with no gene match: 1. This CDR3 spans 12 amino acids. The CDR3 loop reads CASSSQGAEAFF. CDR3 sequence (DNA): TGTGCCAGCAGCTCACAGGGGGCTGAAGCTTTCTTT.

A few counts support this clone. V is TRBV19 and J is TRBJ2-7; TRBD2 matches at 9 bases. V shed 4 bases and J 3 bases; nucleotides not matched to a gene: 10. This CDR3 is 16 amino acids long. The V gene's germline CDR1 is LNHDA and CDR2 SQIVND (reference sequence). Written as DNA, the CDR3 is TGTGCCAGTAGTACGCCCCGTAGCGGGAGTTTCTACGAGCAGTACTTC. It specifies CASSTPRSGSFYEQYF. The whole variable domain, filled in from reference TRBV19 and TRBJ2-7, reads DGGITQSPKYLFRKEGQNVTLSCEQNLNHDAMYWYRQDPGQGLRLIYYSQIVNDFQKGDIAEGYSVSREKKESFPLTVTSAQKNPTAFYLCASSTPRSGSFYEQYFGPGTRLTVT.

CDR3 in amino acids: CASSSTGTGGGYGYTF. As DNA, the CDR3 is TGTGCCAGCAGCTCCACCGGGACAGGGGGCGGCTATGGCTACACCTTC. J is TRBJ1-2 and V is TRBV5-4; 12 nucleotides line up with TRBD1. The CDR3 has 16 amino acids. Trimming took 3 bases from V and 4 from J; bases not matched to a gene: 7. The V gene's germline CDR1 is SGHNT and CDR2 YYREEE (reference sequence).

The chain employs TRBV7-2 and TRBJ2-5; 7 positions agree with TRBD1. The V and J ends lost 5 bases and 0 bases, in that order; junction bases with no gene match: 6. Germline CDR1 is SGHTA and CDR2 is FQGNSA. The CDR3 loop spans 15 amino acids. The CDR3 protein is CASSARTGYQETQYF. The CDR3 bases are TGTGCCAGCAGCGCTAGGACAGGCTACCAAGAGACCCAGTACTTC.

This chain's CDR3 is CASSGLAGVETQYF. Written as DNA, the CDR3 is TGTGCCAGCTCGGGACTAGCGGGAGTAGAGACCCAGTACTTC. The V gene is TRBV18, the J gene TRBJ2-5; 14 nucleotides line up with TRBD2. The CDR3 consists of 14 residues. V shed 6 bases and J 4 bases; nucleotides not matched to a gene: 1. Looked up from germline, CDR1 is KGHSH and CDR2 is LQKENI.

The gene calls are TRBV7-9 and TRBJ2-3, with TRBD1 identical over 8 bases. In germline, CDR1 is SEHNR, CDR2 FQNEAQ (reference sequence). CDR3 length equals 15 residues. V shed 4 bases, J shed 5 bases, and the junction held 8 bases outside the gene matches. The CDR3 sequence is CASSYQDRAGDTQYF. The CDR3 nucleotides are TGTGCCAGCAGCTACCAGGACAGGGCGGGAGATACGCAGTATTTT.

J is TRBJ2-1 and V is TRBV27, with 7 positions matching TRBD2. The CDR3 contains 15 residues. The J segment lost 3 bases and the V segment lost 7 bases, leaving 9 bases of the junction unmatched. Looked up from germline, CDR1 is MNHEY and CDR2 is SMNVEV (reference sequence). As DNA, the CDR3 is TGTGCCAGCAAAGTGGGACTATTGGGCTACAATGAGCAGTTCTTC. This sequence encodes CASKVGLLGYNEQFF.

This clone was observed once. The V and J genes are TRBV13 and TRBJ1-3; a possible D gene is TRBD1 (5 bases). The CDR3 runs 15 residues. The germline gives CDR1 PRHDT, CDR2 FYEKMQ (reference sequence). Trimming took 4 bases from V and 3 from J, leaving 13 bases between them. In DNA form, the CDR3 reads TGTGCCAGCAGCTCCCAGGGTTTCGGTGGAAACACCATATATTTT. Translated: CASSSQGFGGNTIYF. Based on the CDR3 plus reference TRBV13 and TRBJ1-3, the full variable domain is AAGVIQSPRHLIKEKRETATLKCYPIPRHDTVYWYQQGPGQDPQFLISFYEKMQSDKGSIPDRFSAQQFSDYHSELNMSSLELGDSALYFCASSSQGFGGNTIYFGEGSWLTVV.

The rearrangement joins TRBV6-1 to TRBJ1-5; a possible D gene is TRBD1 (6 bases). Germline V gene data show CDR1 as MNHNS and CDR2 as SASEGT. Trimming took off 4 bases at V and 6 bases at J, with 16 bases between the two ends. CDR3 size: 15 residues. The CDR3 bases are TGTGCCAGCAGTGCCCAGGGGACCCACGGTCAGCCCCAGCATTTT. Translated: CASSAQGTHGQPQHF.

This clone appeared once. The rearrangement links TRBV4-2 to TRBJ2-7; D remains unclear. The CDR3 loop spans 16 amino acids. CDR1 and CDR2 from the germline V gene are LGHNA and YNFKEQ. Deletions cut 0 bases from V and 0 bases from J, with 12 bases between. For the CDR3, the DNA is TGTGCCAGCAGCCAAGATAGGCAGGCCCTCTCCTACGAGCAGTACTTC. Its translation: CASSQDRQALSYEQYF.

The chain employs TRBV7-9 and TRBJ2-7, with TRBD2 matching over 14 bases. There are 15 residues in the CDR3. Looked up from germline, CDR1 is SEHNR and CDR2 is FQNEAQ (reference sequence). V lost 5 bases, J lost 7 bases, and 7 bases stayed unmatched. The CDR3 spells CASSREGLAGDEQYF. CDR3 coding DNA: TGTGCCAGCAGCCGAGAGGGACTAGCGGGAGATGAGCAGTACTTC.

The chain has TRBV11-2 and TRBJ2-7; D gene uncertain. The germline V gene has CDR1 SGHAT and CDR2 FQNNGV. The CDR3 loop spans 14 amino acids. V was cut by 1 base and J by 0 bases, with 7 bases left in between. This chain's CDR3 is CASSLGLGSYEQYF. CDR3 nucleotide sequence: TGTGCCAGCAGCTTAGGTCTAGGCTCCTACGAGCAGTACTTC.

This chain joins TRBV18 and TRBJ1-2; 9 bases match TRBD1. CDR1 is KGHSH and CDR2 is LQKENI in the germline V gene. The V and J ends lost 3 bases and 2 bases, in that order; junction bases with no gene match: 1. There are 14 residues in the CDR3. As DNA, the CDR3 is TGTGCCAGCTCACCTGGACAGGGGAACTATGGCTACACCTTC. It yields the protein CASSPGQGNYGYTF.

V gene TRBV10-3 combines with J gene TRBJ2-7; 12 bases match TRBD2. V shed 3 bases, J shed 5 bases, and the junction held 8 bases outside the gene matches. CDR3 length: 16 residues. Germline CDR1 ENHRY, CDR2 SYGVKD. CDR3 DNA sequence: TGTGCCATCAGTGAACGACGGACTAGCGGGACAGACGAGCAGTACTTC. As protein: CAISERRTSGTDEQYF.

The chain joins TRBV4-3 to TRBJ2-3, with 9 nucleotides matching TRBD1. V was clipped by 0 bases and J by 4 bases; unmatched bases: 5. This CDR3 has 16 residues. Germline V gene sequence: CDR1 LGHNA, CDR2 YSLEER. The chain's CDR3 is CASSQDPGQGSDTQYF. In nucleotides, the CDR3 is TGCGCCAGCAGCCAAGATCCGGGACAGGGTTCAGATACGCAGTATTTT.

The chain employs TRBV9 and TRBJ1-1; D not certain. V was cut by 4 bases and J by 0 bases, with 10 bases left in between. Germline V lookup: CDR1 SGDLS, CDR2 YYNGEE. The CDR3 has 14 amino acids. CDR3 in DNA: TGTGCCAGCAGCTCGCGATTGATGAACACTGAAGCTTTCTTT. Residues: CASSSRLMNTEAFF.

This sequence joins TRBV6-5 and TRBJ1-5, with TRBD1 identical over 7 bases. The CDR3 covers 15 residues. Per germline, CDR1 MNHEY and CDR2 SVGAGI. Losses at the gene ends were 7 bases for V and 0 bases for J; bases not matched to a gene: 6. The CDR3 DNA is TGTGCCAGCAAGAGGACAGGAGGTAGCAATCAGCCCCAGCATTTT. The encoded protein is CASKRTGGSNQPQHF.

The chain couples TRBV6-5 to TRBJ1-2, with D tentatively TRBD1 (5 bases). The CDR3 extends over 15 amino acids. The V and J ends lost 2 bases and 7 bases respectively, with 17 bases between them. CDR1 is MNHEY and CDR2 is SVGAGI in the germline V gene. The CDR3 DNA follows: TGTGCCAGCAGTTACGGCCGGTTCAGGGAGGGTGGCTACACCTTC. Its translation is CASSYGRFREGGYTF.